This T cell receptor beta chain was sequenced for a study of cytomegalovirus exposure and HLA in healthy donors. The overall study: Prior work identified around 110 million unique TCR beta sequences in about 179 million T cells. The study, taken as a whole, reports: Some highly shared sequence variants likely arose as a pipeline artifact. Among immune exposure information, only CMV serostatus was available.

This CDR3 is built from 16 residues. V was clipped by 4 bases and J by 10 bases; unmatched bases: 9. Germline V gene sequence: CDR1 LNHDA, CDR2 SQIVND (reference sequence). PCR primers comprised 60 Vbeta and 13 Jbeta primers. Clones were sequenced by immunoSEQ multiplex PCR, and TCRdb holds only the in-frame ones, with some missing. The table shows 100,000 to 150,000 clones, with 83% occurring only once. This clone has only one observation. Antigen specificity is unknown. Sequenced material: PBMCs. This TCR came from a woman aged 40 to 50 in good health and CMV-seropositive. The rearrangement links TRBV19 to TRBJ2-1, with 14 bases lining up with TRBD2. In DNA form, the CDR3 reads TGTGCCAGTAGTAGGCAAGGACTAGCGGGAGGAGGGGAGCAGTTCTTC. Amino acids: CASSRQGLAGGGEQFF.